The 24 T cell receptor beta chains given below trace back to one sample, sequenced in a study of OX40 agonist ivuxolimab in advanced cancers. Repertoires were generated with immunoSEQ multiplex PCR, while TCRdb's copy carries only in-frame clones and drops some. The profile covers almost 50,000 clones, with around 81% appearing a single time and approximately 5.8% taken by the ten largest. The sequences come from CD4+ or CD8+ T cells sorted from blood, collected in a trial of the OX40 agonist ivuxolimab. The source is an adult with an advanced solid tumor such as melanoma, head and neck, liver or kidney cancer.

The V gene is TRBV4-3, the J gene TRBJ1-3; tentatively, D is TRBD1 (5 bases). The germline V and J ends were trimmed by 2 bases and 4 bases, with 12 bases remaining between them. CDR1 is LGHNA and CDR2 is YSLEER in the germline V gene. The CDR3 is made up of 15 amino acids. DNA for the CDR3: TGCGCCAGCAGCCAAACCCGGACACGGGGAAACACCATATATTTT. It encodes CASSQTRTRGNTIYF.

This clone came up a few times. One junction end disagrees with the germline gene, perhaps due to a read error. The chain recombines TRBV5-8 with TRBJ2-1; D is perhaps TRBD1 (5 bases). The V gene's germline CDR1 is SGHTS and CDR2 YDEGEE. This CDR3 spans 13 amino acids. The CDR3 is CASSLFLGRGLLF. The CDR3 DNA reads as TGTGCCAGCAGCTTGTTTTTGGGAAGGGGCCTACTCTTC.

This clone was recorded a few times. The chain is built from TRBV5-1 and TRBJ1-4, with TRBD1 as a possible D gene (5 bases). Germline loops: CDR1 SGHRS, CDR2 YFSETQ. The germline V and J ends were trimmed by 4 bases and 4 bases, with 11 bases remaining between them. The CDR3 totals 14 residues. CDR3: CASSQVGDNEKLFF. The CDR3 DNA sequence: TGCGCCAGCAGCCAGGTGGGGGATAATGAAAAACTGTTTTTT. Supplemented by reference TRBV5-1 and TRBJ1-4, the full variable domain reads KAGVTQTPRYLIKTRGQQVTLSCSPISGHRSVSWYQQTPGQGLQFLFEYFSETQRNKGNFPGRFSGRQFSNSRSEMNVSTLELGDSALYLCASSQVGDNEKLFFGSGTQLSVL.

The chain links TRBV19 to TRBJ1-2; D gene uncertain. Germline V gene data show CDR1 as LNHDA and CDR2 as SQIVND (reference sequence). The CDR3 consists of 13 residues. V gave up 5 bases and J gave up 1 base, with 8 bases separating them. The CDR3 sequence is CASSALLNYGYTF. The CDR3 DNA reads as TGTGCCAGTAGTGCCCTCCTTAACTATGGCTACACCTTC. The full variable domain, with the rest looked up from reference TRBV19 and TRBJ1-2, is DGGITQSPKYLFRKEGQNVTLSCEQNLNHDAMYWYRQDPGQGLRLIYYSQIVNDFQKGDIAEGYSVSREKKESFPLTVTSAQKNPTAFYLCASSALLNYGYTFGSGTRLTVV.

The chain is built from TRBV27 and TRBJ2-6; D unresolved. V was cut by 8 bases and J by 4 bases, with 9 bases left in between. Per germline, CDR1 MNHEY and CDR2 SMNVEV (reference sequence). The CDR3 runs to 13 residues. The CDR3 DNA reads TGTGCCAGCTCCCCATCAGGGGCCAACGTCCTGACTTTC. This codes for CASSPSGANVLTF.

V gene TRBV4-3 combines with J gene TRBJ1-2; D uncertain. This CDR3 has 15 amino acids. Per the germline V gene, CDR1 is LGHNA and CDR2 is YSLEER. Between the trimmed V and J ends, which lost 1 base and 2 bases, there was a span of 11 bases. In nucleotides, the CDR3 is TGCGCCAGCAGCCAAGTTGGCCCAACAAACTATGGCTACACCTTC. Its translation is CASSQVGPTNYGYTF.

This clone was recorded once. The chain carries TRBV6-1 and TRBJ2-1, with 9 bases identical to TRBD2. Germline V lookup: CDR1 MNHNS, CDR2 SASEGT. V lost 10 bases to trimming and J lost 4 bases; unmatched junction nucleotides: 11. The CDR3 spans 15 residues. Here the CDR3 reads CATKTGLAGYNEQFF. In DNA, the CDR3 is TGTGCCACCAAAACGGGGCTAGCGGGGTACAATGAGCAGTTCTTC.

The rearrangement uses TRBV7-9 and TRBJ1-6, with D perhaps matching TRBD1 (6 bases). The V gene lost 4 bases and the J gene lost 4 bases, with 14 bases spanning the gap. In germline, CDR1 is SEHNR, CDR2 FQNEAQ (reference sequence). This CDR3 region has 16 residues. The CDR3 is CASSWERDIYNSPLHF. The CDR3 region has the DNA TGTGCCAGCAGCTGGGAGAGGGACATTTATAATTCACCCCTCCACTTT.

This sequence joins TRBV15 and TRBJ2-1, with a possible D match to TRBD1 (6 bases). The CDR3 loop spans 17 amino acids. Germline V gives CDR1 LNHNV, CDR2 YYDKDF (reference sequence). The V end was cut by 5 bases, the J end by 4 bases, with 21 bases between. CDR3 coding DNA: TGTGCCACCAGCGGTCGGGACACCCTGGGCCAATACAATGAGCAGTTCTTC. Its translation: CATSGRDTLGQYNEQFF.

The chain couples TRBV7-9 to TRBJ1-2; tentative D call: TRBD1 (6 bases). The CDR3 contains 13 residues. Germline V gene lookup returns CDR1 SEHNR and CDR2 FQNEAQ (reference sequence). V shed 5 bases and J shed 4 bases, with 11 bases lying between them. The CDR3 DNA follows: TGTGCCAGCAGCATAGGGGGACCCTATGGCTACACCTTC. Amino acids: CASSIGGPYGYTF.

The chain joins TRBV9 to TRBJ2-3, with D perhaps assigned TRBD1 or TRBD2 (7 bases each). CDR3 length: 15 residues. Per germline, CDR1 SGDLS and CDR2 YYNGEE. Deletions cut 4 bases from V and 4 bases from J, with 16 bases between. The CDR3 is CASSQGGMGSDTQYF. The CDR3 nucleotides read TGTGCCAGCAGCCAGGGGGGGATGGGGTCAGATACGCAGTATTTT.

The genes are TRBV6-6 and TRBJ1-4; no reliable D call. V shed 0 bases and J shed 8 bases, with 10 bases lying between them. Germline V gives CDR1 MNHNY, CDR2 SVGAGI (reference sequence). This CDR3 has 14 residues. CDR3 sequence (DNA): TGTGCCAGCAGTTACTCGGTTGGGTACGAAAAACTGTTTTTT. Translation: CASSYSVGYEKLFF.

Only one count was recorded for this clone. The chain links TRBV18 to TRBJ2-5; D gene ambiguous. The CDR3 has 13 amino acids. Trimming took off 0 bases at V and 2 bases at J, with 4 bases between the two ends. Germline CDR1 KGHSH, CDR2 LQKENI. The CDR3 coding sequence is TGTGCCAGCTCACCACCAGAACAAGAGACCCAGTACTTC. This codes for CASSPPEQETQYF.

The rearrangement uses TRBV5-5 and TRBJ1-1, with TRBD1 matching over 10 bases. Germline CDR1 reads SGHKS; CDR2 reads YYEKEE (reference sequence). This CDR3 has 14 residues. V shed 4 bases, J shed 3 bases, and the junction held 3 bases outside the gene matches. CDR3 loop: CASSADRGHTEAFF. The CDR3 DNA follows: TGTGCCAGCAGCGCCGACAGGGGGCACACTGAAGCTTTCTTT.

With regard to this clone: At one of its ends the junction is not consistent with the germline gene, which may arise from a read error. This chain uses TRBV6-5 with TRBJ1-2; D unresolved. CDR1 and CDR2 from the germline V gene are MNHEY and SVGAGI. CDR3 length: 12 amino acids. CDR3 region: CAISETVKGYTF. The CDR3, as DNA: TGTGCCATCAGTGAGACCGTGAAAGGCTACACCTTC.

The J gene is TRBJ1-1, the V gene TRBV5-6; D call uncertain. The germline gives CDR1 SGHDT, CDR2 YYEEEE. The CDR3 spans 12 residues. Trimming left V 2 bases short and J 4 bases short, with 6 bases between. CDR3: CASSFGGTEAFF. CDR3 DNA sequence: TGTGCCAGCAGCTTCGGTGGCACTGAAGCTTTCTTT.

The chain uses TRBV2 and TRBJ2-7; possible D gene TRBD2, 6 bases. This CDR3 contains 13 residues. V lost 11 bases to trimming and J lost 0 bases, with 14 bases between them. CDR1 is SNHLY, CDR2 FYNNEI, per germline. The CDR3: CAGGLLYSYEQYF. DNA of the CDR3: TGTGCCGGGGGACTCCTTTACTCCTACGAGCAGTACTTC.

This chain links TRBV30 with TRBJ2-1; no definite D call. V was cut by 1 base and J by 8 bases, with 12 bases left in between. CDR1 GTSNPN and CDR2 SVGIG come from the germline V gene (reference sequence). The CDR3 has 13 amino acids. In nucleotides, the CDR3 is TGTGCCTGGAGTGCTACCCTCGGATATGAGCAGTTCTTC. Encoded protein: CAWSATLGYEQFF.

The V and J genes are TRBV9 and TRBJ1-6; 7 bases line up with TRBD1. The CDR3 is 14 amino acids. Germline CDR1 is SGDLS and CDR2 is YYNGEE. Germline trimming cut 4 bases from V and 10 bases from J; bases unmatched to any gene: 8. In DNA form, the CDR3 reads TGTGCCAGCAGCCCAAGGACAGGCTGGTCACCCCTCCACTTT. The encoded protein is CASSPRTGWSPLHF. Supplemented by reference TRBV9 and TRBJ1-6, the full variable domain reads DSGVTQTPKHLITATGQRVTLRCSPRSGDLSVYWYQQSLDQGLQFLIQYYNGEERAKGNILERFSAQQFPDLHSELNLSSLELGDSALYFCASSPRTGWSPLHFGNGTRLTVT.

The genes are TRBV28 and TRBJ2-1; 8 bases match TRBD1. The germline V gene has CDR1 MDHEN and CDR2 SYDVKM. Losses at the gene ends were 8 bases for V and 5 bases for J; bases not matched to a gene: 11. The CDR3 has 15 residues. CDR3 DNA sequence: TGTGCCAGCTTAAGCAGACAGGGGATCGACAATGAGCAGTTCTTC. Its protein product is CASLSRQGIDNEQFF.

The chain joins TRBV28 to TRBJ2-3; weak D call: TRBD2 (5 bases). Looked up from germline, CDR1 is MDHEN and CDR2 is SYDVKM. This CDR3 is built from 17 residues. Deletions cut 5 bases from V and 2 bases from J, with 20 bases between. CDR3 bases: TGTGCCAGCAGTACACCCCTCCTAGGAGGCGACACAGATACGCAGTATTTT. Its protein is CASSTPLLGGDTDTQYF.

The V call is TRBV27, the J call TRBJ1-5; D is unclear. Trimming shortened V by 5 bases and J by 4 bases, and 15 bases separated the two germline ends. CDR3 length: 15 residues. The germline gives CDR1 MNHEY, CDR2 SMNVEV (reference sequence). CDR3 DNA: TGTGCCAGCAGTGGAGGGCCTCAAGGAAATCAGCCCCAGCATTTT. This gives the protein CASSGGPQGNQPQHF.

The chain recombines TRBV14 with TRBJ1-6; possible D gene TRBD1, 5 bases. Germline V lookup: CDR1 SGHDN, CDR2 FVKESK. V was clipped by 4 bases and J by 7 bases, with 17 bases between them. The CDR3 contains 16 residues. The CDR3 DNA follows: TGTGCCAGCAGCCCGAACCGACAGCTTCTAAATTCACCCCTCCACTTT. Residues: CASSPNRQLLNSPLHF.

This chain uses TRBV9 with TRBJ2-7; 7 bases map to TRBD2. The CDR3 has 13 residues. Germline V gene lookup returns CDR1 SGDLS and CDR2 YYNGEE. V was pared by 4 bases and J by 2 bases, with 3 bases of the junction left unmatched. CDR3 nucleotide sequence: TGTGCCAGCAGCCTGGGACTAACCTACGAGCAGTACTTC. Protein product: CASSLGLTYEQYF.